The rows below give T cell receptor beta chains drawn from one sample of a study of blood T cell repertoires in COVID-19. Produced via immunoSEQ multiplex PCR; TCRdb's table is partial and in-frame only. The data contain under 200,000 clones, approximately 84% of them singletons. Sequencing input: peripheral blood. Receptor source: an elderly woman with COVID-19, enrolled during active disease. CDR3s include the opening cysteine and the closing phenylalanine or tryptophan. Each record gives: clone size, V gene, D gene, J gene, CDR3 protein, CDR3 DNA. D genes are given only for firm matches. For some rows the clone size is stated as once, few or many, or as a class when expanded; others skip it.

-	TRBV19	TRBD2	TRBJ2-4	CASSELPGLAGTQNIQYF	TGTGCCAGTAGTGAATTACCGGGACTAGCGGGGACTCAAAACATTCAGTACTTC
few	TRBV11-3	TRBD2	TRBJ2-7	CASSFTSVAEQYF	TGTGCCAGCAGCTTCACTAGCGTCGCCGAGCAGTACTTC
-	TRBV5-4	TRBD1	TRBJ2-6	CASSPGQGRGSGANVLTF	TGTGCCAGCAGCCCCGGACAGGGGAGAGGATCTGGGGCCAACGTCCTGACTTTC
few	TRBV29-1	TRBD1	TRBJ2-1	CSVEFRDRGIYNEQFF	TGCAGCGTTGAATTCCGTGACAGGGGAATTTACAATGAGCAGTTCTTC
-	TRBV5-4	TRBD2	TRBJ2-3	CASSMGLAGADTQYF	TGTGCCAGCAGCATGGGACTAGCGGGGGCAGATACGCAGTATTTT
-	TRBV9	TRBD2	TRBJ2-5	CASSARGLQETQYF	TGTGCCAGCAGCGCTCGGGGACTACAAGAGACCCAGTACTTC
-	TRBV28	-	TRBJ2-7	CASSGGAQGYEQYF	TGTGCCAGCAGTGGAGGGGCTCAGGGCTACGAGCAGTACTTC
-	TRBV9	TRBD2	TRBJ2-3	CASSPRGAGGLNTQYF	TGTGCCAGCAGCCCTAGGGGGGCGGGAGGGCTCAATACGCAGTATTTT
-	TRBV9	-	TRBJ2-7	CASSEAGSSYEQYF	TGTGCCAGCAGCGAGGCGGGATCATCCTACGAGCAGTACTTC
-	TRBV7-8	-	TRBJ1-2	CASSLEMGLGYGYTF	TGTGCCAGCAGCTTAGAGATGGGGCTGGGCTATGGCTACACCTTC
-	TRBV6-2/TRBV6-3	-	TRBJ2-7	CASSSAVLQGRGSYEQYF	TGTGCCAGCAGTTCCGCGGTGCTACAGGGAAGGGGCTCCTACGAGCAGTACTTC
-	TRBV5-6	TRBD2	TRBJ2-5	CASSFNGGRKGETQYF	TGTGCCAGCAGCTTTAACGGCGGGAGAAAAGGAGAGACCCAGTACTTC
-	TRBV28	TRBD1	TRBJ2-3	CASSLLGTGGTDTQYF	TGTGCCAGCAGTTTATTAGGGACAGGGGGCACAGATACGCAGTATTTT
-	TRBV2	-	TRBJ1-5	CASNQNGESVAQHF	TGTGCCAGCAACCAGAACGGGGAATCAGTGGCCCAGCATTTT
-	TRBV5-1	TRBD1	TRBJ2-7	CASSPDRGEQYF	TGCGCCAGCAGCCCCGACAGGGGTGAGCAGTACTTC
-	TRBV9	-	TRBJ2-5	CASRGLGETQYF	TGTGCCAGCAGGGGGCTCGGAGAGACCCAGTACTTC
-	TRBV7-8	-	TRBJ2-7	CASSFREKTYEQYF	TGTGCCAGCAGTTTCCGGGAAAAGACCTACGAGCAGTACTTC
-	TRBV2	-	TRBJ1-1	CASSVSRVNTEAFF	TGTGCCAGCAGTGTATCCAGGGTGAACACTGAAGCTTTCTTT
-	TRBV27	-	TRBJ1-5	CASSPGFRGGQPQHF	TGTGCCAGCAGTCCCGGTTTCAGGGGAGGGCAGCCCCAGCATTTT
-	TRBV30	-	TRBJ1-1	CAWSGPVSEAFF	TGTGCCTGGAGTGGGCCCGTCTCGGAAGCTTTCTTT
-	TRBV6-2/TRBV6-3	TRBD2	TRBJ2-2	CASSWPGLANTGELFF	TGTGCCAGCAGTTGGCCGGGACTAGCGAACACCGGGGAGCTGTTTTTT
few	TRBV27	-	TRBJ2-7	CASRRPQGEQYF	TGTGCCAGCAGAAGGCCCCAGGGAGAGCAGTACTTC
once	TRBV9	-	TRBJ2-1	CASSVGQPYNEQFF	TGTGCCAGCAGCGTAGGACAGCCCTACAATGAGCAGTTCTTC
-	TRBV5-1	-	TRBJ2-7	CASSLFRDSDEQYF	TGCGCCAGCAGCTTGTTTAGGGATAGCGACGAGCAGTACTTC
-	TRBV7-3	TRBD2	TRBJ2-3	CASSANGREGLDTQYF	TGTGCCAGCAGCGCGAATGGTCGGGAGGGCCTAGATACGCAGTATTTT
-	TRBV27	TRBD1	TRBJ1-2	CASSSDRASGYTF	TGTGCCAGCAGTTCAGACAGGGCGAGCGGCTACACCTTC
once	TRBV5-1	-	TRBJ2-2	CASSLGSGGTGELFF	TGCGCCAGCAGCTTGGGTAGCGGAGGGACCGGGGAGCTGTTTTTT
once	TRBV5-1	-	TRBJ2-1	CASSLGSRDNEQFF	TGCGCCAGCAGCTTGGGTTCCCGAGACAATGAGCAGTTCTTC
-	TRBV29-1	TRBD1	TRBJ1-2	CSVEDPWDRGRTTDGYTF	TGCAGCGTTGAAGATCCCTGGGACAGGGGGCGGACCACGGATGGCTACACCTTC
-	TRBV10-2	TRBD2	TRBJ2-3	CASNDPSGGPDTQYF	TGCGCCAGCAATGACCCATCGGGGGGGCCTGATACGCAGTATTTT
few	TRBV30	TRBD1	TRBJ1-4	CAWSADRNEKLFF	TGTGCCTGGAGTGCGGACAGGAATGAAAAACTGTTTTTT
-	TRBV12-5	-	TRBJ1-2	CASGLVPGARGYTF	TGTGCTAGTGGTTTGGTACCAGGGGCTCGGGGCTACACCTTC
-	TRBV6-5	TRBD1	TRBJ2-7	CASSYTRDRAYEQYF	TGTGCCAGCAGTTATACCCGGGACAGGGCCTACGAGCAGTACTTC
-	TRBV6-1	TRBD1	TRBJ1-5	CASSGPRGQGYQPQHF	TGTGCCAGCAGTGGTCCTCGGGGACAGGGGTATCAGCCCCAGCATTTT
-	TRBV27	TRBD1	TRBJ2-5	CASRMTGGGETQYF	TGTGCCAGCAGGATGACAGGGGGGGGAGAGACCCAGTACTTC
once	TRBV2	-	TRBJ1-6	CASSEGRGSPLHF	TGTGCCAGCAGTGAAGGCCGGGGTTCACCCCTCCACTTT
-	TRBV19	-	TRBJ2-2	CASRWQSNTGELFF	TGTGCCAGTAGATGGCAGTCGAACACCGGGGAGCTGTTTTTT
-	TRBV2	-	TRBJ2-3	CASSELASSTDTQYF	TGTGCCAGCAGTGAACTAGCGTCCAGCACAGATACGCAGTATTTT
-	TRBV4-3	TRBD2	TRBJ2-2	CASSQDVGAGTGELFF	TGCGCCAGCAGCCAAGATGTCGGAGCGGGGACCGGGGAGCTGTTTTTT
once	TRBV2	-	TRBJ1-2	CASSDGPFAQGGYTF	TGTGCCAGCAGTGATGGCCCCTTTGCGCAGGGAGGCTACACCTTC